The 3 T cell receptor beta chains below all came from one sample that was sequenced in a study of blood T cell repertoires in COVID-19 (dated by TCRdb to about 2020). To prepare the library, the immunoSEQ multiplex PCR assay was applied. The table comes from immuneACCESS by way of TCRdb, which keeps in-frame sequences with V and J called. Part of the clones is missing from these tables; in studies checked, under half for an unresolved V gene and the rest for unknown reasons. The sample has 230,000 or so clones on record, 84% of them singletons. Around 4.4% of the sample belongs to the ten largest clones. The sample was peripheral blood. These receptors were collected from a middle-aged man with active or convalescent COVID-19.

The chain has TRBV4-2 and TRBJ2-7; 11 bases agree with TRBD2. The V gene's germline CDR1 is LGHNA and CDR2 YNFKEQ. J was trimmed by 2 bases and V by 0 bases; bases with no gene match: 9. The CDR3 totals 18 residues. The CDR3 loop is CASSQERRGSGGAYEQYF. In DNA form, the CDR3 reads TGTGCCAGCAGCCAAGAGAGGAGGGGTAGCGGGGGGGCCTACGAGCAGTACTTC.

The rearrangement joins TRBV7-3 to TRBJ2-7, with a tentative D call TRBD2 (5 bases). Trimming stripped 6 bases from V and 3 bases from J, with 30 bases between. The germline gives CDR1 SGHTA, CDR2 FQGTGA. The CDR3 totals 19 residues. CDR3 sequence reads: CASSPSNSKAEVNHYEQYF. The CDR3 nucleotides are TGTGCCAGCAGTCCTTCCAACTCCAAGGCGGAGGTCAACCACTACGAGCAGTACTTC.

The rearrangement uses TRBV19 and TRBJ2-1; D might be TRBD1 (6 bases). CDR1 is LNHDA, CDR2 SQIVND, per germline (reference sequence). Between the trimmed V and J ends, which lost 5 bases and 4 bases, there was a span of 18 bases. This CDR3 has 16 amino acids. In DNA form, the CDR3 reads TGTGCCAGTAGTCCAGGGACATCGCCCCGTTACAATGAGCAGTTCTTC. Translation gives CASSPGTSPRYNEQFF. The whole variable domain, remainder taken from reference TRBV19 and TRBJ2-1, is DGGITQSPKYLFRKEGQNVTLSCEQNLNHDAMYWYRQDPGQGLRLIYYSQIVNDFQKGDIAEGYSVSREKKESFPLTVTSAQKNPTAFYLCASSPGTSPRYNEQFFGPGTRLTVL.